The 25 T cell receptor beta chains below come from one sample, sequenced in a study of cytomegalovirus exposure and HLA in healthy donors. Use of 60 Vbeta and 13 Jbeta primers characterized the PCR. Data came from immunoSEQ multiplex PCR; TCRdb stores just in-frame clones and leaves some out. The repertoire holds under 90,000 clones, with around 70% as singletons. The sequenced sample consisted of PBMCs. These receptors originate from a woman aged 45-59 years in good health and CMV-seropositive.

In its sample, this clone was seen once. In nucleotides, the CDR3 is TGTGCCAGCAGCCAACAAGGCGGCGGGAGCTCTGGAAACACCATATATTTT. It codes for CASSQQGGGSSGNTIYF. The chain employs TRBV14 and TRBJ1-3; D gene unclear. Germline CDR1 reads SGHDN; CDR2 reads FVKESK. This CDR3 comprises 17 residues. Trimming pared 2 bases from V and 0 bases from J, leaving 14 bases between.

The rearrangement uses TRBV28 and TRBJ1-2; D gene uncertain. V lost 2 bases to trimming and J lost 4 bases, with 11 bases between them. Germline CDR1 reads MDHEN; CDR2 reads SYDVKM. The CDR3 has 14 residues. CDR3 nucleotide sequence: TGTGCCAGCAGTTTAACGGGAATCACCTATGGCTACACCTTC. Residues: CASSLTGITYGYTF.

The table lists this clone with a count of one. CDR3 sequence: CASKSGQGTYEQYF. The CDR3 DNA reads TGTGCCAGCAAGTCGGGACAGGGGACCTACGAGCAGTACTTC. The chain joins TRBV7-9 to TRBJ2-7; 10 bases agree with TRBD1. CDR3 length equals 14 residues. Germline CDR1 is SEHNR and CDR2 is FQNEAQ (reference sequence). V lost 7 bases, J lost 2 bases, and 5 bases stayed unmatched.

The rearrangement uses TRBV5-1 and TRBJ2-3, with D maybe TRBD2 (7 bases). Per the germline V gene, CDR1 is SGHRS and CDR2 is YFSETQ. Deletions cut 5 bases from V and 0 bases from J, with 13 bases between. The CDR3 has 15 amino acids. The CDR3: CASRPAGTSTDTQYF. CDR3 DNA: TGCGCCAGCAGACCAGCGGGGACAAGCACAGATACGCAGTATTTT.

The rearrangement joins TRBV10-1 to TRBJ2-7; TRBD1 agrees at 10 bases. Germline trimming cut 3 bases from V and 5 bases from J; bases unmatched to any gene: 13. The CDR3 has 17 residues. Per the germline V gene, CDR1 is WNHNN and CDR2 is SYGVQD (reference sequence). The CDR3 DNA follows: TGCGCCAGCAGTGATAGGGACCTAGGGACAGGGGTCGACGAGCAGTACTTC. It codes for CASSDRDLGTGVDEQYF.

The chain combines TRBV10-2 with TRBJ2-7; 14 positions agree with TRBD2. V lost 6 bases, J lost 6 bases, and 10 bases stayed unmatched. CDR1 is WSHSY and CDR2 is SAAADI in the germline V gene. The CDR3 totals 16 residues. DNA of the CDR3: TGCGCCAGCAGCCCGGGACTAGCGGGAGTGGGTTCCGAGCAGTACTTC. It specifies CASSPGLAGVGSEQYF.

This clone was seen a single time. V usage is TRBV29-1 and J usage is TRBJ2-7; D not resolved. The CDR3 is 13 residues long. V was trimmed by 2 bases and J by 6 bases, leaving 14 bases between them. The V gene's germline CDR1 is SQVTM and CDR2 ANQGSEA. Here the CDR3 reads CSVETSPRSEQYF. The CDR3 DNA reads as TGCAGCGTTGAAACGAGTCCCAGGTCCGAGCAGTACTTC.

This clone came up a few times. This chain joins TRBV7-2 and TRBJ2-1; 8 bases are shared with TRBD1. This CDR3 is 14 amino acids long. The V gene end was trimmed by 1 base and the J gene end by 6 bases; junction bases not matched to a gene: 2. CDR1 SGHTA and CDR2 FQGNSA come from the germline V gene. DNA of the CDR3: TGTGCCAGCAGCTTAGGCGGACAGGGCAATGAGCAGTTCTTC. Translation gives CASSLGGQGNEQFF. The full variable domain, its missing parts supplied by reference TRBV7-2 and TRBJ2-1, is GAGVSQSPSNKVTEKGKDVELRCDPISGHTALYWYRQSLGQGLEFLIYFQGNSAPDKSGLPSDRFSAERTGGSVSTLTIQRTQQEDSAVYLCASSLGGQGNEQFFGPGTRLTVL.

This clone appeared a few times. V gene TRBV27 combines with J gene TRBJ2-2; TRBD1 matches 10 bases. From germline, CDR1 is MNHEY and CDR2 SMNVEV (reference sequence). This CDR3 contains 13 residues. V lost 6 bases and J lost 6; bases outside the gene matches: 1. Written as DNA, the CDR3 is TGTGCCAGCAGCGGGACAGGGGCCGGGGAGCTGTTTTTT. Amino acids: CASSGTGAGELFF.

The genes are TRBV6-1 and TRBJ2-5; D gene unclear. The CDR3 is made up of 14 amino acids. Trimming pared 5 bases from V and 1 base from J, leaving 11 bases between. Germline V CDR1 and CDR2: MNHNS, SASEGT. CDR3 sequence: CASSLMELQETQYF. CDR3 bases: TGTGCCAGCAGTTTAATGGAGCTCCAAGAGACCCAGTACTTC.

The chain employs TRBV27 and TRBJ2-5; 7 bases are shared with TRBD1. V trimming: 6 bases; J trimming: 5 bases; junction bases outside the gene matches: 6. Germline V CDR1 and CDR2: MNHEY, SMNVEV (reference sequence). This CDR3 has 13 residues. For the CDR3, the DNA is TGTGCCAGCAGAACGACAGGGTCGGAGACCCAGTACTTC. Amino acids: CASRTTGSETQYF.

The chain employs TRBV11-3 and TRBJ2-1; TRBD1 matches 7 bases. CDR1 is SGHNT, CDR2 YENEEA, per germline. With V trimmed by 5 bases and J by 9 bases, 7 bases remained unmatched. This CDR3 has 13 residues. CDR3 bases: TGTGCCAGCAGCGACAGGGCCGCCGGTGAGCAGTTCTTC. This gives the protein CASSDRAAGEQFF.

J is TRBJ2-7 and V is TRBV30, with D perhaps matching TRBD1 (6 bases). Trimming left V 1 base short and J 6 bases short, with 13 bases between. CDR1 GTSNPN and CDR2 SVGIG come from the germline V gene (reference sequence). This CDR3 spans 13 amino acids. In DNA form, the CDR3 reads TGTGCCTGGAGTGATACAGGGAATTTCGAGCAGTACTTC. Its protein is CAWSDTGNFEQYF.

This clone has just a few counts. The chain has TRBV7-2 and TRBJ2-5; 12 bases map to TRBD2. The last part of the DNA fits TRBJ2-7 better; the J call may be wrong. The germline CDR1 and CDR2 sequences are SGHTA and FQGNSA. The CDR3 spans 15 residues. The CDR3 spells CASSLTSGRWYEQYF. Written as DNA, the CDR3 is TGTGCCAGCAGCTTAACTAGCGGGAGGTGGTACGAGCAGTACTTC.

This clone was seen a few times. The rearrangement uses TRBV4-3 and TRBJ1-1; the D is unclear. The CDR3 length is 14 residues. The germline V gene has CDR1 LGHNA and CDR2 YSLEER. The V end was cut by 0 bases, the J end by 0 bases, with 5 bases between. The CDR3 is CASSQEGVNTEAFF. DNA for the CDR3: TGCGCCAGCAGCCAAGAGGGCGTGAACACTGAAGCTTTCTTT.

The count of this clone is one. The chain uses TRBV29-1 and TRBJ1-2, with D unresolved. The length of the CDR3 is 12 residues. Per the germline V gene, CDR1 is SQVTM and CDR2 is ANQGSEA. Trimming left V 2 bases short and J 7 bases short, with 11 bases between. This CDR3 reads CSVEIRAGGYTF. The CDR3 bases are TGCAGCGTTGAAATACGGGCGGGTGGCTACACCTTC.

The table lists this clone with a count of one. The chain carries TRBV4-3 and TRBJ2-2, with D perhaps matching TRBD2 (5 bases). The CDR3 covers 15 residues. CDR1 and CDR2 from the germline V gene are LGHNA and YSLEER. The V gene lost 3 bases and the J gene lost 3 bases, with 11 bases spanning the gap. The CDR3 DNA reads TGCGCCAGCAGCCATCGCGGTAGCGACACCGGGGAGCTGTTTTTT. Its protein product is CASSHRGSDTGELFF.

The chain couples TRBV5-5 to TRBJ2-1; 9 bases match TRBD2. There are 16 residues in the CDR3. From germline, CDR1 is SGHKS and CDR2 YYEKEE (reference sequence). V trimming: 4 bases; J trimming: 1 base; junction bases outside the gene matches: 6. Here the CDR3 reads CASSQRGDISYNEQFF. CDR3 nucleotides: TGTGCCAGCAGCCAGCGGGGGGACATATCCTACAATGAGCAGTTCTTC.

The DNA for the CDR3 is TGTGCCAGCAGCAGAGGGACAGGGGGGAATTCACCCCTCCACTTT. The encoded protein is CASSRGTGGNSPLHF. The chain recombines TRBV25-1 with TRBJ1-6, with 11 bases aligning to TRBD1. The germline CDR1 and CDR2 sequences are MGHDK and SYGVNS. V was clipped by 6 bases and J by 7 bases; unmatched bases: 5. CDR3 length: 15 residues.

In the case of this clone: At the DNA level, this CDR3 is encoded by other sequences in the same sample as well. In nucleotides, the CDR3 is TGTGCCAGCAGCGCCAGATCGTTCTCTGGAAACACCATATATTTT. This sequence encodes CASSARSFSGNTIYF. J is TRBJ1-3 and V is TRBV9; D gene uncertain. CDR1 is SGDLS and CDR2 is YYNGEE in the germline V gene. V lost 3 bases, J lost 0 bases, and 10 bases lay in between. The CDR3 loop spans 15 amino acids.

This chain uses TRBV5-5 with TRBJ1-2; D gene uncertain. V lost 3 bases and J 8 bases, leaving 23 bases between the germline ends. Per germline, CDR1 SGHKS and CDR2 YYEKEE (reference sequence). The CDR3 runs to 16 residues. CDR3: CASSSAAEASSWGYTF. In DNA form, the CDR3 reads TGTGCCAGCAGCTCAGCGGCTGAGGCCTCAAGTTGGGGCTACACCTTC. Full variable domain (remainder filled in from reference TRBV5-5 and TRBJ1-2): DAGVTQSPTHLIKTRGQQVTLRCSPISGHKSVSWYQQVLGQGPQFIFQYYEKEERGRGNFPDRFSARQFPNYSSELNVNALLLGDSALYLCASSSAAEASSWGYTFGSGTRLTVV.

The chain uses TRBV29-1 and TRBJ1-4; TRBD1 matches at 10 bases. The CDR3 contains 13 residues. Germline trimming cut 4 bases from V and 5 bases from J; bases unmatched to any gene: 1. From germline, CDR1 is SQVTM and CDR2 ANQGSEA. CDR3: CSVGGQGNEKLFF. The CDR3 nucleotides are TGCAGCGTTGGGGGACAGGGGAATGAAAAACTGTTTTTT.

Written as DNA, the CDR3 is TGTGCCAGCAGCCCTCCCGCTGCCAGCTCCTACGAGCAGTACTTC. Residues: CASSPPAASSYEQYF. This rearrangement joins TRBV5-6 to TRBJ2-7, with D unclear. The CDR3 consists of 15 residues. V lost 4 bases to trimming and J lost 0 bases, with 14 bases between them. CDR1 is SGHDT and CDR2 is YYEEEE in the germline V gene.

The CDR3 coding sequence is TGTGCCAGCAGCTTGCGTCCTAACAGGGTGTCTTTGGACGAGCAGTACTTC. Its protein is CASSLRPNRVSLDEQYF. The rearrangement links TRBV7-8 to TRBJ2-7, with D maybe TRBD1 (6 bases). Trimming removed 3 bases at V and 5 bases at J, with 23 bases between. Germline V gives CDR1 SGHVS, CDR2 FQNEAQ. The CDR3 spans 17 residues.

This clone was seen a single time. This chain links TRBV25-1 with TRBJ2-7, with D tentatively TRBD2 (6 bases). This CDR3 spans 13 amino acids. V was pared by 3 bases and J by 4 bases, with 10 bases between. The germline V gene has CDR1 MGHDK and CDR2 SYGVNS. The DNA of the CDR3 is TGTGCCAGCAGTGAGGAGGGTTTTTACGAGCAGTACTTC. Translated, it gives CASSEEGFYEQYF.